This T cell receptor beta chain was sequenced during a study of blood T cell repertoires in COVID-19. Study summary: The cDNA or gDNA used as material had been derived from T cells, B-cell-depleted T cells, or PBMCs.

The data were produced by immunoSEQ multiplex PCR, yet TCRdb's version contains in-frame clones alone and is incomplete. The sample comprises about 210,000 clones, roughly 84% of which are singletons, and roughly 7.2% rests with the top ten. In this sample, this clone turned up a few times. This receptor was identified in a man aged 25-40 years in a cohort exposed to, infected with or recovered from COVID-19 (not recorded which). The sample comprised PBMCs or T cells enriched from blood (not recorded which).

CDR3 in DNA: TGTGCCAGCAGCTCCCCAGCGGGACGCATAGATACGCAGTATTTT. It yields the protein CASSSPAGRIDTQYF. The chain links TRBV5-5 to TRBJ2-3; 7 nucleotides match TRBD2. V dropped 3 bases and J dropped 5; count of bases not matched to a gene: 9. Germline lookup yields CDR1 SGHKS and CDR2 YYEKEE (reference sequence). The CDR3 contains 15 residues.